The 6 T cell receptor beta chains below were found in one sample sequenced in a study of lymphopenia after photon versus proton radiotherapy. The repertoire was sequenced with immunoSEQ multiplex PCR; TCRdb's copy has only in-frame clones and lacks some. The data hold over 50,000 clones, with 70% to 90% observed a single time. The source was peripheral blood, collected from a patient treated with photon-based radiotherapy. The receptors were sampled from a man aged 40-55 years with gastric cancer.

The chain recombines TRBV19 with TRBJ1-1; D gene uncertain. Germline values: CDR1 LNHDA, CDR2 SQIVND (reference sequence). The CDR3 spans 14 residues. V dropped 5 bases and J dropped 5 bases, with 15 bases sitting between them. Written as DNA, the CDR3 is TGTGCCAGTAGTCCCAGTGTGGGTGGGACTGAAGCTTTCTTT. It translates to CASSPSVGGTEAFF.

CDR3 region: CAWSRTSYEQYF. The CDR3 coding sequence is TGTGCCTGGAGTCGGACCTCCTACGAGCAGTACTTC. This rearrangement joins TRBV30 to TRBJ2-7; D ambiguous. Germline V gene lookup returns CDR1 GTSNPN and CDR2 SVGIG (reference sequence). The CDR3 sequence is 12 residues long. With 2 bases removed from V and 0 bases from J, the gap between germline ends came to 5 bases.

The chain joins TRBV6-5 to TRBJ2-3, with 9 bases aligning to TRBD1. V lost 6 bases to trimming and J lost 5 bases; unmatched junction nucleotides: 3. Germline loops: CDR1 MNHEY, CDR2 SVGAGI. The length of the CDR3 is 13 residues. The CDR3 spells CASSRQGGDTQYF. DNA of the CDR3: TGTGCCAGCAGCCGACAGGGGGGAGATACGCAGTATTTT.

The J gene is TRBJ2-7, the V gene TRBV5-8, with D possibly matching TRBD1 (5 bases). CDR3 length: 15 amino acids. Germline V CDR1 and CDR2: SGHTS, YDEGEE. Trimming took off 0 bases at V and 0 bases at J, with 10 bases between the two ends. In DNA form, the CDR3 reads TGTGCCAGCAGCTTGGTACCAGGGCCCTCCTACGAGCAGTACTTC. Its translation is CASSLVPGPSYEQYF.

The V and J genes are TRBV7-2 and TRBJ2-7, with 8 bases matching TRBD2. This CDR3 comprises 14 residues. The V and J ends lost 1 base and 4 bases, in that order; junction bases with no gene match: 3. CDR1 SGHTA and CDR2 FQGNSA come from the germline V gene. CDR3 protein: CASSLGRGEYEQYF. The CDR3 DNA is TGTGCCAGCAGCTTAGGGCGGGGGGAGTACGAGCAGTACTTC.

This chain links TRBV10-3 with TRBJ1-5; a possible D gene is TRBD1 (5 bases). V shed 8 bases and J shed 2 bases, with 13 bases lying between them. Germline lookup yields CDR1 ENHRY and CDR2 SYGVKD. The CDR3 sequence is 14 residues long. The CDR3 spells CAIGPAGGNQPQHF. As DNA, the CDR3 is TGTGCCATCGGGCCAGCGGGGGGCAATCAGCCCCAGCATTTT.